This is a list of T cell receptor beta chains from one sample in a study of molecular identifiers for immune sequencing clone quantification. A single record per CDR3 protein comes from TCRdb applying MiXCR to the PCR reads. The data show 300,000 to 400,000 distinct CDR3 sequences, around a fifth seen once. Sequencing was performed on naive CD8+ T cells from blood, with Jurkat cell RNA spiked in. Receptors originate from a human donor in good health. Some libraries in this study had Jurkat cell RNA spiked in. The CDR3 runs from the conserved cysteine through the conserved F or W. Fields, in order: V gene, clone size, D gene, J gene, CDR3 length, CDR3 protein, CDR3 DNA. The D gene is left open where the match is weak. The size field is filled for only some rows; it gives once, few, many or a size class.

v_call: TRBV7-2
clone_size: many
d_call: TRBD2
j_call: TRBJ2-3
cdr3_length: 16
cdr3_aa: CASSYLAGPPADTQYF
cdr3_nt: TGTGCCAGCAGCTACCTAGCGGGCCCGCCGGCAGATACGCAGTATTTT

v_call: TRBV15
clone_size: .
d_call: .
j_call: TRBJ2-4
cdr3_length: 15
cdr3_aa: CATSRVAPTGNIQYF
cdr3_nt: TGTGCCACCAGCAGAGTGGCTCCCACAGGAAACATTCAGTACTTC

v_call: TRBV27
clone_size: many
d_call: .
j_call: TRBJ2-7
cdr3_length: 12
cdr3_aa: CASSSEGNEQYF
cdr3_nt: TGTGCCAGCAGTTCGGAGGGAAACGAGCAGTACTTC

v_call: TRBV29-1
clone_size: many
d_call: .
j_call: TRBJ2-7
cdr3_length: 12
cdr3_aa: CSVEDAAYEQYF
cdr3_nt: TGCAGCGTTGAGGACGCAGCCTACGAGCAGTACTTC

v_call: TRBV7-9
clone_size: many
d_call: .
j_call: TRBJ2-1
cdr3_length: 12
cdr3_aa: CASSGARDEQFF
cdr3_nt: TGTGCCAGCAGCGGAGCCCGAGATGAGCAGTTCTTC

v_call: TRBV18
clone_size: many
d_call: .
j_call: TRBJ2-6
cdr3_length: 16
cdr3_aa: CASSPGPRSGANVLTF
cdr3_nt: TGTGCCAGCTCACCAGGACCGCGCTCTGGGGCCAACGTCCTGACTTTC

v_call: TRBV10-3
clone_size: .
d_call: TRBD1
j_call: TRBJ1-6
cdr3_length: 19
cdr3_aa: CAISATGQDDLSYNSPLYF
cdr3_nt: TGTGCCATCAGTGCGACGGGACAGGATGATTTGTCCTATAATTCACCCCTCTACTTT

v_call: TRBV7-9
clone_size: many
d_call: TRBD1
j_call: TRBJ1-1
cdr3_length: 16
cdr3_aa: CASSLVGRDRGTVAFF
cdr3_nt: TGTGCCAGCAGCTTAGTAGGTCGGGACAGGGGGACTGTCGCTTTCTTT

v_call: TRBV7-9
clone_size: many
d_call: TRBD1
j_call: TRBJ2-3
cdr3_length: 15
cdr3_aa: CASSTGTGATDTQYF
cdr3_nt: TGTGCCAGCTCCACCGGGACAGGCGCTACAGATACGCAGTATTTT

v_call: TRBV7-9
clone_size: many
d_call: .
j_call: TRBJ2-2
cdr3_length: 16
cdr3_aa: CASGFSTAPNTGELFF
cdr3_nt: TGTGCCAGCGGATTCTCGACGGCCCCGAACACCGGGGAGCTGTTTTTT

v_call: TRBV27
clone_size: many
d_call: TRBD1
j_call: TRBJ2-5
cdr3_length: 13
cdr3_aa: CASRDRGDETQYF
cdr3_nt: TGTGCCAGCAGGGACAGGGGAGACGAGACCCAGTACTTC